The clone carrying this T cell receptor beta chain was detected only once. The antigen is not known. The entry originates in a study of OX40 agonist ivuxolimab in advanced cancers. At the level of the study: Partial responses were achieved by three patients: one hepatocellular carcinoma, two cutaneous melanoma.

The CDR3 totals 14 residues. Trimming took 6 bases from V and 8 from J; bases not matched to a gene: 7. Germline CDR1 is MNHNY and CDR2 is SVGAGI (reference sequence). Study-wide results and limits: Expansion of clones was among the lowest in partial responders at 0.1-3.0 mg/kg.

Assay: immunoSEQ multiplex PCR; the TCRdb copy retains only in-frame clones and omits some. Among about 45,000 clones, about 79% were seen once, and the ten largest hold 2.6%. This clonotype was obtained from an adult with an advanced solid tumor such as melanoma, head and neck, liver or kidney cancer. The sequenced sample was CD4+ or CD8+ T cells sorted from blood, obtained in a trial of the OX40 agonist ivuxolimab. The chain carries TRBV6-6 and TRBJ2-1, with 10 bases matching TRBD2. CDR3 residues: CASSLSSGSDEQFF. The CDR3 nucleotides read TGTGCCAGCAGCCTTTCTAGCGGGAGTGATGAGCAGTTCTTC.